These T cell receptor beta chains were read from a single sample in a study of T-cell memory formation after mild COVID-19. TCRdb called the 5' RACE reads again in MiXCR, with one record for every CDR3 protein. The sample holds 350,000 to 500,000 distinct CDR3 sequences, around 17% seen once. The sample was PBMCs or a T cell subset sorted from them (not recorded which). These TCRs come from a man in his late teens or twenties who had mild COVID-19 (a few samples of this study predate the infection). Cell type and time point are not known. Each CDR3 is given with its conserved first and last residue. Size is omitted from some rows. Given values are once, few, many or a class for expanded clones.

TRBV10-3	TRBJ2-5	many	CAISRGETQYF
TRBV11-2	TRBJ1-2	-	CASSLVGALSPGYGYTF
TRBV5-1	TRBJ2-5	few	CASSFGLVETQYF
TRBV6-6	TRBJ1-2	-	CASSYPRGGQDAGGYTF
TRBV4-3	TRBJ2-3	-	CASSQGEGLATDTQYF
TRBV29-1	TRBJ1-2	-	CSVEGYTF
TRBV20-1	TRBJ2-5	-	CSARGQGSLAGIQETQYF
TRBV18	TRBJ2-5	-	CASSPMAKIRETQYF
TRBV7-2	TRBJ2-7	few	CASSKGGGSSYEQYF
TRBV5-1	TRBJ2-3	many	CASSWGAGTDTQYF
TRBV5-1	TRBJ1-2	-	CASSFGPIFANYGYTF
TRBV6-1	TRBJ1-1	few	CASSEVYQNTEAFF
TRBV28	TRBJ2-3	-	CASRGMPDTQYF
TRBV6-2/TRBV6-3	TRBJ2-5	few	CASNPGGGEETQYF
TRBV7-2	TRBJ2-1	-	CASTHSGTGGYNEQFF
TRBV19	TRBJ1-1	few	CASSMWVNTEAFF
TRBV4-3	TRBJ1-1	-	CASSQLYRGAEAFF
TRBV18	TRBJ1-4	-	CASSNGGLEELFF
TRBV5-6	TRBJ2-5	-	CASSINRVQETQYF
TRBV7-9	TRBJ2-7	few	CASSPKGYEQYF
TRBV29-1	TRBJ2-7	many	CSASKSPPYEQYF
TRBV19	TRBJ2-1	many	CASSPGVAGGDEQFF
TRBV5-1	TRBJ2-7	few	CASTLSPHDYEQYF
TRBV12-3/TRBV12-4	TRBJ1-2	-	CASSDTGYGYTF
TRBV7-9	TRBJ1-5	few	CASNRDNQPQHF
TRBV5-1	TRBJ2-5	-	CASSEQPGLGIEGQYF
TRBV25-1	TRBJ2-1	few	CASSENDEQFF
TRBV11-2	TRBJ1-5	-	CASSPTGASNQPQHF
TRBV4-1	TRBJ2-1	-	CASSPPRTSGGNEQFF
TRBV6-1	TRBJ2-7	-	CASMLGQSYEQYF
TRBV4-3	TRBJ2-3	few	CASSQGRPRGDTQYF
TRBV20-1	TRBJ2-3	-	CSAEPGIGTDTQYF
TRBV11-2	TRBJ1-1	-	CASSPKGEAFF
TRBV10-3	TRBJ2-1	-	CAISETSKWDRAGFLWQFF
TRBV9	TRBJ1-6	-	CASSESGVTSPLHF
TRBV7-9	TRBJ2-1	-	CASSSLVHEQFF
TRBV20-1	TRBJ2-3	-	CSARGSGGIGTDTQYF
TRBV5-1	TRBJ2-2	-	CASSSSGRGAGELFF
TRBV9	TRBJ2-1	-	CASSATGALIHNEQFF
TRBV9	TRBJ1-4	few	CASTLRGGEKLFF
TRBV12-3/TRBV12-4	TRBJ1-1	-	CASSFISTEAFF
TRBV5-1	TRBJ2-6	few	CASSLDPTGGGSGANVLTF
TRBV9	TRBJ1-6	-	CASSATGTWNSPLHF
TRBV18	TRBJ2-5	-	CASSTLVRDQETQYF
TRBV29-1	TRBJ1-6	few	CSVETGGGSPLHF
TRBV20-1	TRBJ1-4	few	CSALGTGMNEKLFF
TRBV15	TRBJ2-7	-	CATSRGRERGYEQYF
TRBV5-1	TRBJ1-1	-	CASSLEGGAEAFF
TRBV5-1	TRBJ2-7	few	CASSLRRGLYEQYF
TRBV5-5	TRBJ2-2	-	CASSFLAGGTEHTGELFF
TRBV5-1	TRBJ2-1	-	CASSLGQGEPYNEQFF
TRBV5-6	TRBJ1-2	few	CASSYDLDRGEVSYTF
TRBV5-6	TRBJ2-2	many	CASSLGENTGELFF
TRBV20-1	TRBJ2-5	many	CSASDSGKKETQYF
TRBV5-1	TRBJ2-1	few	CASSLEGRFEQFF
TRBV12-3/TRBV12-4	TRBJ2-2	few	CASQMGDSTGELFF
TRBV7-9	TRBJ2-1	many	CASSLPGQGTGKQFF
TRBV18	TRBJ1-1	-	CASSPYMTRENTEAFF
TRBV7-2	TRBJ2-2	many	CASSSRTGRAGELFF